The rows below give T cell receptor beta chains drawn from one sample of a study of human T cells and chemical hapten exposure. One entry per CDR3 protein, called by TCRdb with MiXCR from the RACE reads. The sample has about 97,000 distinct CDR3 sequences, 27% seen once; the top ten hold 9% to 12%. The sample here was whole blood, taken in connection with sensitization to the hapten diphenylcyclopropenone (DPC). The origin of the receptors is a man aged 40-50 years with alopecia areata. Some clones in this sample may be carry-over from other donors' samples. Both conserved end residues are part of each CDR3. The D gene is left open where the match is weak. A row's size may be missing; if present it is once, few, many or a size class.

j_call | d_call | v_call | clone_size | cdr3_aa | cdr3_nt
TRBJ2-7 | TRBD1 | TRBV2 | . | CASSDSTGAFYKQYF | TGTGCCAGCAGTGATTCAACAGGGGCCTTCTACAAGCAGTACTTC
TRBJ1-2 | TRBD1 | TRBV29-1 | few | CSVENQRDRAFNYGYTF | TGCAGCGTGGAAAACCAACGGGACAGGGCTTTTAACTATGGCTACACCTTC
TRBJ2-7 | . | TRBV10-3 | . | CAISDMTSSYEQYF | TGTGCCATCAGTGACATGACTAGCTCCTACGAGCAGTACTTC
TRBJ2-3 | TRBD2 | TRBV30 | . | CAWMIAGADTQYF | TGTGCCTGGATGATAGCGGGAGCAGATACGCAGTATTTT
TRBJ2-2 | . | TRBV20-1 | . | CSVRDGNTGELFF | TGCAGTGTTAGGGACGGCAACACCGGGGAGCTGTTTTTT
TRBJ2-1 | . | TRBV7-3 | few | CASSLRENNEQFF | TGTGCCAGCAGCTTAAGGGAGAACAATGAGCAGTTCTTC
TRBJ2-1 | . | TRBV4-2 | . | CASSQESEPHNEQFF | TGTGCCAGCAGCCAAGAAAGTGAACCTCACAATGAGCAGTTCTTC
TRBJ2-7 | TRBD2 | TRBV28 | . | CASRTSGRDHEQYF | TGTGCCAGCAGGACTAGCGGGAGAGACCACGAGCAGTACTTC
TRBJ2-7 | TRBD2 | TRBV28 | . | CASWTSGSRTREQYF | TGTGCCAGCTGGACTAGCGGGAGTCGGACGCGCGAGCAGTACTTC
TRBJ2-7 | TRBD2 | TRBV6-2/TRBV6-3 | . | CASSYSEGLVPPGEQYF | TGTGCCAGCAGTTACTCTGAAGGACTAGTACCGCCGGGGGAGCAGTACTTC
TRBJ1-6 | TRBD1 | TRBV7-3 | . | CASSLTGTENSPLHF | TGTGCCAGCAGCTTAACCGGGACAGAAAATTCACCCCTCCACTTT
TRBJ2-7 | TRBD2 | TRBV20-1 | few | CSARATQREKYEQYF | TGCAGTGCTAGAGCCACACAGCGGGAGAAGTACGAGCAGTACTTC
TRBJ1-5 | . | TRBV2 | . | CASSEGTALLQPQHF | TGTGCCAGCAGTGAAGGGACAGCCCTCCTCCAGCCCCAGCATTTT
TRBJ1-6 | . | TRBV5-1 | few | CASSRQDLSSYNSPLHF | TGCGCCAGCAGCAGACAGGACCTGAGCTCCTATAATTCACCCCTCCACTTT
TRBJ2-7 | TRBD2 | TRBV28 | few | CASSIYSLLAGQTYEQYF | TGTGCCAGCAGTATCTATTCCCTACTAGCGGGCCAAACCTACGAGCAGTACTTC